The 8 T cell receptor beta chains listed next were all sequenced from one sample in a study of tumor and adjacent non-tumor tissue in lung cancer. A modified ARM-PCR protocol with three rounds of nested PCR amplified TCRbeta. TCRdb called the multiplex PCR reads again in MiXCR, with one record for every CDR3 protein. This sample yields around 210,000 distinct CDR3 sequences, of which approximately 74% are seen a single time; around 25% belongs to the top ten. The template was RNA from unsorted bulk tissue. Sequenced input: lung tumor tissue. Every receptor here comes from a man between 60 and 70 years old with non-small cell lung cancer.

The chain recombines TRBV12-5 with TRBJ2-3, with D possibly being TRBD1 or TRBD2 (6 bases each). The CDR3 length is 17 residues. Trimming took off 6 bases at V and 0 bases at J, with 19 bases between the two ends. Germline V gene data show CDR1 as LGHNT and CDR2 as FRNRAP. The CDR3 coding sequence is TGTGCTAGTGGACTTGCCCATGGGGGGCTTAGCACAGATACGCAGTATTTT. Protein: CASGLAHGGLSTDTQYF.

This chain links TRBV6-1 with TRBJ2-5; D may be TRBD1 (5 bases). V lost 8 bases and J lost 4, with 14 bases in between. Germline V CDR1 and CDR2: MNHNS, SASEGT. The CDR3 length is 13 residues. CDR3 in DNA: TGTGCCAGCTGCCGGATAGGGGCAGAGACCCAGTACTTC. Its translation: CASCRIGAETQYF.

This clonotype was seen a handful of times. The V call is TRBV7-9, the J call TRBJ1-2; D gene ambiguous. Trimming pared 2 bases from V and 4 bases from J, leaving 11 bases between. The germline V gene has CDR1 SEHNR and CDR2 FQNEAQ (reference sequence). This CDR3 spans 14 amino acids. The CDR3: CASSLYQASYGYTF. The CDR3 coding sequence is TGTGCCAGCAGCTTATACCAGGCCAGCTATGGCTACACCTTC. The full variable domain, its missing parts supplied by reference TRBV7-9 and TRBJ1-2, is DTGVSQNPRHKITKRGQNVTFRCDPISEHNRLYWYRQTLGQGPEFLTYFQNEAQLEKSRLLSDRFSAERPKGSFSTLEIQRTEQGDSAMYLCASSLYQASYGYTFGSGTRLTVV.

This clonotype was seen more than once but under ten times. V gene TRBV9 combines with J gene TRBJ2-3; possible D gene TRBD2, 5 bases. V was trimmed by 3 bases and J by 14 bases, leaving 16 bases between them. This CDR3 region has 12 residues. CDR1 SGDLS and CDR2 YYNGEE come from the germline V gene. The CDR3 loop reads CASSGAGIPLYF. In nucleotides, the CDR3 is TGTGCCAGCAGCGGAGCCGGGATTCCACTGTATTTT.

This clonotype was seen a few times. CDR3 in amino acids: CASSFSGPAYEQYF. In DNA form, the CDR3 reads TGTGCCAGCAGCTTTAGCGGGCCAGCCTACGAGCAGTACTTC. The chain uses TRBV13 and TRBJ2-7; 7 bases are shared with TRBD2. Germline assignment: CDR1 PRHDT and CDR2 FYEKMQ (reference sequence). The CDR3 consists of 14 residues. The V and J ends lost 3 bases and 2 bases, in that order; junction bases with no gene match: 4.

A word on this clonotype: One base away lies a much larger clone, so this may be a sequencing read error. CDR3 in amino acids: CSARDPKTTGSGNTIYF. The CDR3 nucleotides read TGCAGTGCTAGAGATCCCAAAACGACAGGCTCTGGAAACACCATATATTTT. V usage is TRBV20-1 and J usage is TRBJ1-3; the D gene is possibly TRBD1 (6 bases). The CDR3 length is 17 residues. Germline CDR1 DFQATT, CDR2 SNEGSKA (reference sequence). Trimming cost V 0 bases and J 0 bases, with 15 bases left between them.

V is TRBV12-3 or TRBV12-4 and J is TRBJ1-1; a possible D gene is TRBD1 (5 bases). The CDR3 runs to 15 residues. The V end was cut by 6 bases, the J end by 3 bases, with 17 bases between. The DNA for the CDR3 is TGTGCCAGCAGGTGTACGGGGGAGAGCGACACTGAAGCTTTCTTT. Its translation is CASRCTGESDTEAFF.

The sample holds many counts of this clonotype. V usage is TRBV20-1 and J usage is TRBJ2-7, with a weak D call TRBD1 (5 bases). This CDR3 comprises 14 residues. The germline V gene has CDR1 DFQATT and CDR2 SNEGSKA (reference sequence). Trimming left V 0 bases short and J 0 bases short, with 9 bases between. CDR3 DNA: TGCAGTGCTAGAGATCGCAGGGCCTCCTACGAGCAGTACTTC. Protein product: CSARDRRASYEQYF.